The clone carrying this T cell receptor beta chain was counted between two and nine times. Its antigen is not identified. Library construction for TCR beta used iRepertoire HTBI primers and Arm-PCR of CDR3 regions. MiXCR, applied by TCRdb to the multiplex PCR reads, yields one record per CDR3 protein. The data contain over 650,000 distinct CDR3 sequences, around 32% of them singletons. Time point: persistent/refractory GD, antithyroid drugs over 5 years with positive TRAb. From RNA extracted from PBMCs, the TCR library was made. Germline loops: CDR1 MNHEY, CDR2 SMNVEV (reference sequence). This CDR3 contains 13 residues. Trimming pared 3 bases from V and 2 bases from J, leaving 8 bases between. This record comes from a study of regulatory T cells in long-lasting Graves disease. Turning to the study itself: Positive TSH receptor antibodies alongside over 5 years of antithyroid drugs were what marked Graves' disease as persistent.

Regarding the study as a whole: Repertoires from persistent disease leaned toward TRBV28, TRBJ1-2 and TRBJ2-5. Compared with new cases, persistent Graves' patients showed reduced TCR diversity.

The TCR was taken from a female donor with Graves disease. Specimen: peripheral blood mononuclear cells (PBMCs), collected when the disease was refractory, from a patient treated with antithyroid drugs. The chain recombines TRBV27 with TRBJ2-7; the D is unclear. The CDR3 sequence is CASSFTATYEQYF. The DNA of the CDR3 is TGTGCCAGCAGTTTCACAGCAACCTACGAGCAGTACTTC.